This entry lists 29 T cell receptor beta chains sequenced from one sample in a study of relationships among human T cell subsets. CD4+CD25+ regulatory T cells came from anti-CD25 bead selection of positively selected CD4+ cells. The T cell receptor alpha and beta CDR3 regions were amplified from mRNA by semiquantitative ARM-PCR. In ARM-PCR, communal superprimers followed tagged nested gene-specific primers for exponential amplification. TCRdb reprocessed the multiplex PCR reads with MiXCR, giving one entry per CDR3 protein. The data hold roughly 15,000 distinct CDR3 sequences, with 50% to 75% observed a single time. The material sequenced was Tregs sorted from blood. Receptors were obtained from a man aged 35-49 years in good health.

This chain links TRBV18 with TRBJ1-1; D might be TRBD1 (6 bases). The CDR3 length is 17 residues. Germline-derived CDR1 and CDR2 are KGHSH and LQKENI. Trimming cost V 0 bases and J 4 bases, with 18 bases left between them. The CDR3 sequence: CASSPPTIAGAGTEAFF. Written as DNA, the CDR3 is TGTGCCAGCTCACCACCGACAATTGCAGGGGCTGGCACTGAAGCTTTCTTT.

Concerning this clonotype: The junction does not match germline at one end; this may be a read error. V gene TRBV7-7 combines with J gene TRBJ2-3, with D maybe TRBD1 (5 bases). The CDR3 length is 15 residues. Per germline, CDR1 SSHAT and CDR2 FNYEAQ (reference sequence). The CDR3 DNA reads TGTGCTAGCAGCTTAAAGGGGTCTTCCACAGATACGCAGTATTTT. Translating it yields CASSLKGSSTDTQYF.

CDR3 sequence: CASRGINEQFF. Written as DNA, the CDR3 is TGTGCCAGCCGGGGCATCAATGAGCAGTTCTTC. This chain joins TRBV2 and TRBJ2-1; either TRBD1 or TRBD2 may supply D (5 bases each). Germline assignment: CDR1 SNHLY and CDR2 FYNNEI. V lost 8 bases to trimming and J lost 6 bases, with 8 bases between them. The CDR3 totals 11 residues.

The chain combines TRBV11-2 with TRBJ2-3, with TRBD2 matching 10 bases. J gave up 3 bases and V 4 bases, and 13 bases lay outside the gene matches. This CDR3 has 18 amino acids. Germline V gives CDR1 SGHAT, CDR2 FQNNGV. For the CDR3, the DNA is TGTGCCAGCAGCTCAGGAGGTACTAGCGGGATTGGGACAGATACGCAGTATTTT. It translates to CASSSGGTSGIGTDTQYF.

In its sample, this clonotype was seen once. V usage is TRBV19 and J usage is TRBJ2-5; the match to TRBD1 covers 8 bases. V dropped 3 bases and J dropped 5; count of bases not matched to a gene: 8. This CDR3 is built from 15 residues. Germline V gene data show CDR1 as LNHDA and CDR2 as SQIVND (reference sequence). CDR3 coding DNA: TGTGCCAGTAGTATGGGACAGGCCGATGGGGAGACCCAGTACTTC. This encodes CASSMGQADGETQYF. The variable domain in full, with the rest retrieved from reference TRBV19 and TRBJ2-5, is DGGITQSPKYLFRKEGQNVTLSCEQNLNHDAMYWYRQDPGQGLRLIYYSQIVNDFQKGDIAEGYSVSREKKESFPLTVTSAQKNPTAFYLCASSMGQADGETQYFGPGTRLLVL.

The V call is TRBV12-3 or TRBV12-4, the J call TRBJ2-1; D might be TRBD2 (6 bases). V was shortened by 6 bases and J by 1 base, with 13 bases between the two germline ends. The CDR3 has 15 amino acids. CDR3 coding DNA: TGTGCCAGCAGCCTACAGGAGGGTTCCTACAATGAGCAGTTCTTC. Encoded protein: CASSLQEGSYNEQFF.

This chain connects TRBV7-9 to TRBJ1-2, with TRBD1 matching over 9 bases. Germline trimming cut 1 base from V and 4 bases from J; bases unmatched to any gene: 4. The length of the CDR3 is 15 residues. Looked up from germline, CDR1 is SEHNR and CDR2 is FQNEAQ (reference sequence). The CDR3 reads CASSLDRGRVYGYTF. Here the CDR3 DNA reads TGTGCCAGCAGCTTAGACAGGGGGCGCGTCTATGGCTACACCTTC.

The sample holds one count of this clonotype. J is TRBJ1-1 and V is TRBV28, with D unresolved. The CDR3 is 13 residues long. Trimming left V 5 bases short and J 4 bases short, with 11 bases between. Germline V gene lookup returns CDR1 MDHEN and CDR2 SYDVKM. The DNA for the CDR3 is TGTGCCAGCAGTACGACGAGAGGCACTGAAGCTTTCTTT. Its protein product is CASSTTRGTEAFF.

V usage is TRBV27 and J usage is TRBJ2-3; 8 positions agree with TRBD2. Trimming took 6 bases from V and 3 from J; bases not matched to a gene: 8. CDR3 length: 15 residues. From germline, CDR1 is MNHEY and CDR2 SMNVEV (reference sequence). The CDR3 coding sequence is TGTGCCAGCAGACCAGCGGGAGTGGGGACAGATACGCAGTATTTT. Translation gives CASRPAGVGTDTQYF.

The chain recombines TRBV27 with TRBJ2-5, with a tentative D call TRBD2 (5 bases). This CDR3 has 13 amino acids. V was shortened by 8 bases and J by 5 bases, with 15 bases between the two germline ends. Germline CDR1 reads MNHEY; CDR2 reads SMNVEV (reference sequence). The CDR3 region has the DNA TGTGCCAGCGGAAAGAGTTCGGGGGAGACCCAGTACTTC. Its translation: CASGKSSGETQYF.

In its sample, this clonotype was seen a few times. V usage is TRBV5-6 and J usage is TRBJ2-7, with unresolved D. The germline CDR1 and CDR2 sequences are SGHDT and YYEEEE. V was cut by 5 bases and J by 1 base, with 16 bases left in between. This CDR3 contains 15 residues. CDR3 nucleotides: TGTGCCAGCAGGCAACACGACATTCTATCCTACGAGCAGTACTTC. Translation: CASRQHDILSYEQYF.

Of note for this clonotype: No conserved phenylalanine or tryptophan is present at the end of the CDR3, so a read error is the likely explanation. The chain links TRBV20-1 to TRBJ1-5; 8 nucleotides match TRBD1. V was pared by 5 bases and J by 5 bases, with 5 bases of the junction left unmatched. CDR3 length equals 13 residues. Germline CDR1 DFQATT, CDR2 SNEGSKA (reference sequence). CDR3 in DNA: TGCAGTGCTGCCCGGACAGGGCATCAGCCCCAGCATTCT. This sequence encodes CSAARTGHQPQHS.

The V call is TRBV12-3 or TRBV12-4, the J call TRBJ1-1; D is perhaps TRBD1 (5 bases). Trimming cost V 7 bases and J 6 bases, with 15 bases left between them. There are 13 residues in the CDR3. CDR3: CASTIKRGAEAFF. The CDR3 nucleotides read TGTGCCAGCACCATTAAACGGGGCGCTGAAGCTTTCTTT.

This clonotype was observed a single time. The chain couples TRBV11-2 to TRBJ2-1; 12 bases are shared with TRBD2. The CDR3 totals 15 residues. J was trimmed by 6 bases and V by 6 bases; bases with no gene match: 6. CDR1 is SGHAT and CDR2 is FQNNGV in the germline V gene. In DNA form, the CDR3 reads TGTGCCAGCAGTTATCTAGCGGGAGGGGGCAATGAGCAGTTCTTC. The encoded protein is CASSYLAGGGNEQFF.

This clonotype was seen a few times. The rearrangement links TRBV11-2 to TRBJ2-7; the D gene could be TRBD1 or TRBD2 (5 bases each). V dropped 1 base and J dropped 0 bases, with 16 bases sitting between them. CDR1 and CDR2 from the germline V gene are SGHAT and FQNNGV. This CDR3 region has 17 residues. The CDR3 sequence: CASSLVKGTRSSYEQYF. Here the CDR3 DNA reads TGTGCCAGCAGCTTAGTGAAGGGGACCAGAAGCTCCTACGAGCAGTACTTC. Filled out from reference TRBV11-2 and TRBJ2-7, the complete variable domain reads EAGVAQSPRYKIIEKRQSVAFWCNPISGHATLYWYQQILGQGPKLLIQFQNNGVVDDSQLPKDRFSAERLKGVDSTLKIQPAKLEDSAVYLCASSLVKGTRSSYEQYFGPGTRLTVT.

The chain joins TRBV20-1 to TRBJ2-7, with no clear D. The germline gives CDR1 DFQATT, CDR2 SNEGSKA (reference sequence). The CDR3 has 12 amino acids. The V end lost 3 bases, the J end lost 10 bases, and 16 bases lay between the germline ends. CDR3 residues: CSASLVDGEQYF. The DNA for the CDR3 is TGCAGTGCTAGCCTAGTTGATGGCGAACAGTACTTC.

The chain employs TRBV28 and TRBJ2-7; a possible D gene is TRBD1 (6 bases). The germline V gene encodes CDR1 MDHEN and CDR2 SYDVKM. CDR3 length: 12 amino acids. V gave up 8 bases and J gave up 4 bases, with 12 bases separating them. The CDR3 nucleotides read TGTGCCAGCGGGGGCGCGATATACGAGCAGTACTTC. Translated, it gives CASGGAIYEQYF.

V is TRBV5-1 and J is TRBJ2-7, with 12 bases matching TRBD2. Germline CDR1 and CDR2: SGHRS and YFSETQ. This CDR3 comprises 18 residues. Losses at the gene ends were 2 bases for V and 0 bases for J; bases not matched to a gene: 9. CDR3 sequence: CASSLAPRTSGVSYEQYF. The DNA of the CDR3 is TGCGCCAGCAGCTTAGCCCCCAGGACTAGCGGGGTCTCCTACGAGCAGTACTTC.

The J gene is TRBJ2-7, the V gene TRBV2; 8 bases map to TRBD1. V was pared by 6 bases and J by 3 bases, with 16 bases of the junction left unmatched. CDR1 SNHLY and CDR2 FYNNEI come from the germline V gene. This CDR3 region has 17 residues. CDR3 nucleotides: TGTGCCAGCAGAAGAAGCAGGTCGGACAGGGCTTTCTACGAGCAGTACTTC. It translates to CASRRSRSDRAFYEQYF.

As concerns this clonotype: The junction differs from germline at one of its ends, possibly a read error. The chain uses TRBV5-4 and TRBJ1-6; D is ambiguous. The CDR3 is 14 amino acids. Germline V gives CDR1 SGHNT, CDR2 YYREEE (reference sequence). CDR3 region: CASSLDNGNSPLHF. The DNA for the CDR3 is TGCGCCAGCAGCTTGGATAACGGGAATTCACCCCTCCACTTT.

The chain carries TRBV7-9 and TRBJ1-6; a weak D match, TRBD1 (6 bases). The CDR3 totals 15 residues. Trimming removed 4 bases at V and 5 bases at J, with 12 bases between. The germline V gene encodes CDR1 SEHNR and CDR2 FQNEAQ (reference sequence). In DNA form, the CDR3 reads TGTGCCAGCAGCTCCTCGACAGGAAATAATTCACCCCTCCACTTT. This translates into CASSSSTGNNSPLHF.

This clonotype showed up just a few times. The chain links TRBV7-9 to TRBJ2-7; tentatively, D is TRBD2 (6 bases). V gave up 4 bases and J gave up 6 bases, with 13 bases separating them. This CDR3 comprises 13 residues. Germline loops: CDR1 SEHNR, CDR2 FQNEAQ (reference sequence). This chain's CDR3 is CASSYRDGGEQYF. CDR3 in DNA: TGTGCCAGCAGCTACCGGGACGGGGGCGAGCAGTACTTC. Complete variable domain (other parts from reference TRBV7-9 and TRBJ2-7): DTGVSQNPRHKITKRGQNVTFRCDPISEHNRLYWYRQTLGQGPEFLTYFQNEAQLEKSRLLSDRFSAERPKGSFSTLEIQRTEQGDSAMYLCASSYRDGGEQYFGPGTRLTVT.

The rearrangement uses TRBV12-3 or TRBV12-4 and TRBJ1-5; no clear D. V was cut by 6 bases and J by 2 bases, with 8 bases left in between. The CDR3 contains 13 residues. CDR3 coding DNA: TGTGCCAGCAGAGCCGACGGCAATCAGCCCCAGCATTTT. Translating gives CASRADGNQPQHF.

The V gene is TRBV29-1, the J gene TRBJ1-4, with unresolved D. Trimming pared 0 bases from V and 5 bases from J, leaving 10 bases between. The CDR3 loop spans 14 amino acids. Germline CDR1 SQVTM, CDR2 ANQGSEA. CDR3 coding DNA: TGCAGCGTTGAAGATGTGGCAGAAAATGAAAAACTGTTTTTT. Translating gives CSVEDVAENEKLFF.

This chain connects TRBV29-1 to TRBJ1-1; possible D gene TRBD1, 5 bases. The CDR3 sequence is 13 residues long. Trimming removed 5 bases at V and 4 bases at J, with 14 bases between. Germline loops: CDR1 SQVTM, CDR2 ANQGSEA. The DNA of the CDR3 is TGCAGCGTTTTACCGGGGCGGGGCACTGAAGCTTTCTTT. It translates to CSVLPGRGTEAFF.

The CDR3: CASTKLDLISYNSPLHF. Written as DNA, the CDR3 is TGCGCCAGCACCAAGTTGGACCTAATCTCCTATAATTCACCCCTCCACTTT. The chain uses TRBV4-1 and TRBJ1-6; D is ambiguous. CDR3 length: 17 residues. Germline lookup yields CDR1 MGHRA and CDR2 YSYEKL. Trimming removed 7 bases from V and 0 bases from J, with 16 bases in between.

The V and J genes are TRBV20-1 and TRBJ2-3; D is undetermined. CDR3 length equals 12 residues. Germline CDR1 reads DFQATT; CDR2 reads SNEGSKA (reference sequence). V lost 2 bases to trimming and J lost 3 bases, with 6 bases between them. The CDR3 sequence is CSARIGTDTQYF. The CDR3 DNA reads TGCAGTGCTAGAATCGGGACAGATACGCAGTATTTT.

This clonotype appeared a few times. This chain joins TRBV20-1 and TRBJ1-1; perhaps TRBD1 as D (6 bases). Trimming shortened V by 0 bases and J by 4 bases, and 18 bases separated the two germline ends. CDR1 and CDR2 (germline): DFQATT, SNEGSKA (reference sequence). The CDR3 has 16 amino acids. DNA for the CDR3: TGCAGTGCTAGAGAAGGAGGGGGAAGCGGCGGCACTGAAGCTTTCTTT. As protein: CSAREGGGSGGTEAFF.

A word on this clonotype: Here the CDR3 omits its conserved ending phenylalanine or tryptophan, so a read error is the likely source. This rearrangement joins TRBV10-2 to TRBJ2-3, with 9 bases lining up with TRBD2. Per the germline V gene, CDR1 is WSHSY and CDR2 is SAAADI. The length of the CDR3 is 19 residues. After removal of 4 bases from V and 5 bases from J, the junction contained 19 bases not matched to a gene. The CDR3 DNA is TGCGCCAGCAGTGGGGAGCGGGGACTAGCCTATGAGGGAGGAGATACGCAGTATCTT. It encodes CASSGERGLAYEGGDTQYL.